These 29 T cell receptor beta chains originate from one sample sequenced in a study of T cells in Graves' hyperthyroidism and ophthalmopathy. From RNA transcripts, TCR beta CDR3 regions were amplified. With the HTBI primer set, the TCR CDR3 went through a first round of RT-PCR. MiXCR was run by TCRdb on the multiplex PCR reads, yielding one entry per CDR3 protein. The sample records 250,000 or so distinct CDR3 sequences, 13% to 15% being singletons. Sequenced: blood. All receptors come from a woman aged 45-60 years with Graves' hyperthyroidism that later progressed to Graves' ophthalmopathy.

This clonotype appeared many times. The chain recombines TRBV28 with TRBJ2-3, with no clear D. Germline lookup yields CDR1 MDHEN and CDR2 SYDVKM. Trimming removed 4 bases from V and 3 bases from J, with 11 bases in between. The CDR3 spans 14 residues. Here the CDR3 reads CASSYTWGTDTQYF. Here the CDR3 DNA reads TGTGCCAGCAGTTACACATGGGGTACAGATACGCAGTATTTT. Using reference TRBV28 and TRBJ2-3 for the parts outside the CDR3, the full variable domain is DVKVTQSSRYLVKRTGEKVFLECVQDMDHENMFWYRQDPGLGLRLIYFSYDVKMKEKGDIPEGYSVSREKKERFSLILESASTNQTSMYLCASSYTWGTDTQYFGPGTRLTVL.

Many counts were recorded for this clonotype. The gene calls are TRBV18 and TRBJ1-2; D gene unclear. The CDR3 totals 15 residues. Germline loops: CDR1 KGHSH, CDR2 LQKENI. V was trimmed by 1 base and J by 2 bases, leaving 11 bases between them. The CDR3 protein is CASSPLSAGNYGYTF. For the CDR3, the DNA is TGTGCCAGCTCACCACTATCAGCAGGAAACTATGGCTACACCTTC.

Worth noting for this clonotype: A much larger clone differs from this one at a single base, so this may be a read error. The chain is built from TRBV29-1 and TRBJ2-7; D may be TRBD2 (5 bases). The CDR3 length is 11 residues. Germline V gene lookup returns CDR1 SQVTM and CDR2 ANQGSEA. DNA for the CDR3: TGCAGCGCTTTTCTAGACTACGTGCAGTACTTC. The encoded protein is CSAFLDYVQYF.

This clonotype has a count of ten or more. V usage is TRBV5-1 and J usage is TRBJ2-7; 11 positions agree with TRBD1. Germline assignment: CDR1 SGHRS and CDR2 YFSETQ. V lost 2 bases and J lost 2; bases outside the gene matches: 3. The CDR3 contains 15 residues. The CDR3 bases are TGCGCCAGCAGCTTTACGGGACAGGGGGCCTACGAGCAGTACTTC. This gives the protein CASSFTGQGAYEQYF.

The sample holds many counts of this clonotype. The gene calls are TRBV12-3 or TRBV12-4 and TRBJ1-4; D is ambiguous. The CDR3 consists of 14 residues. V was cut by 7 bases and J by 7 bases, with 16 bases left in between. The CDR3 DNA reads as TGTGCCAGCACCGTCGGTAGGGCCGCTGAAAAACTGTTTTTT. This codes for CASTVGRAAEKLFF.

The table lists this clonotype with many counts. V and J are TRBV2 and TRBJ2-4; 10 nucleotides line up with TRBD1. CDR3 length: 14 residues. V lost 6 bases and J lost 7; bases outside the gene matches: 6. Germline V CDR1 and CDR2: SNHLY, FYNNEI. The CDR3 nucleotides read TGTGCCAGCAGGACAGGGGGCGCAACTAACATTCAGTACTTC. This gives the protein CASRTGGATNIQYF.

This clonotype has a count of ten or more. The chain links TRBV5-1 to TRBJ1-1; possibly TRBD1 for D (5 bases). The V gene lost 0 bases and the J gene lost 4 bases, with 10 bases spanning the gap. The CDR3 spans 14 residues. CDR1 SGHRS and CDR2 YFSETQ come from the germline V gene. CDR3 DNA: TGCGCCAGCAGCTTGGAGTCAGGGATCACTGAAGCTTTCTTT. It translates to CASSLESGITEAFF.

This clonotype was picked up a small number of times. The V call is TRBV5-1, the J call TRBJ2-5; D is unresolved. The germline V and J ends were trimmed by 5 bases and 5 bases, with 19 bases remaining between them. The germline V gene has CDR1 SGHRS and CDR2 YFSETQ. This CDR3 comprises 15 residues. CDR3 residues: CASRAQQRLGETQYF. DNA of the CDR3: TGCGCCAGCAGAGCACAACAAAGGCTAGGGGAGACCCAGTACTTC.

V usage is TRBV12-3 or TRBV12-4 and J usage is TRBJ1-2; tentatively, D is TRBD1 (5 bases). The CDR3 spans 14 residues. Trimming removed 7 bases from V and 5 bases from J, with 17 bases in between. CDR3 sequence (DNA): TGTGCCAGCACCCTTGGAGGCAGGGAGTATGGCTACACCTTC. The encoded protein is CASTLGGREYGYTF.

This clonotype was found many times. V gene TRBV28 combines with J gene TRBJ1-1; D might be TRBD1 (6 bases). The germline V gene has CDR1 MDHEN and CDR2 SYDVKM. CDR3 length equals 14 residues. V lost 3 bases, J lost 6 bases, and 14 bases lay in between. The CDR3 DNA is TGTGCCAGCAGTTTCTGGAAAGGGGGGGCTGAAGCTTTCTTT. This codes for CASSFWKGGAEAFF.

At least ten counts were recorded for this clonotype. This chain joins TRBV2 and TRBJ2-5, with a possible D match to TRBD2 (6 bases). CDR1 SNHLY and CDR2 FYNNEI come from the germline V gene. Trimming cost V 4 bases and J 3 bases, with 21 bases left between them. The CDR3 is 17 residues long. The CDR3 bases are TGTGCCAGCAGTGTAGCGGTAGGGGCCGCAATAAAAGAGACCCAGTACTTC. Translation: CASSVAVGAAIKETQYF.

Here the CDR3 reads CASRPGAGSPLHF. In DNA form, the CDR3 reads TGTGCCAGCAGGCCCGGGGCGGGTTCACCCCTCCACTTT. This chain links TRBV7-8 with TRBJ1-6; D perhaps matches TRBD1 (5 bases). The V end was cut by 6 bases, the J end by 9 bases, with 12 bases between. The CDR3 is made up of 13 amino acids. Germline loops: CDR1 SGHVS, CDR2 FQNEAQ.

V gene TRBV5-1 combines with J gene TRBJ1-6; TRBD1 matches 8 bases. Germline CDR1 reads SGHRS; CDR2 reads YFSETQ. The CDR3 consists of 16 residues. V trimming: 3 bases; J trimming: 8 bases; junction bases outside the gene matches: 10. CDR3 nucleotides: TGCGCCAGCAGCTATATCACAGGGGGTAGCGATTCACCCCTCCACTTT. Amino acid sequence: CASSYITGGSDSPLHF.

There are many counts of this clonotype. The rearrangement uses TRBV20-1 and TRBJ2-7; TRBD2 matches at 12 bases. This CDR3 spans 16 amino acids. Germline lookup yields CDR1 DFQATT and CDR2 SNEGSKA (reference sequence). Losses at the gene ends were 3 bases for V and 4 bases for J; bases not matched to a gene: 10. CDR3 sequence: CSARGLAGGSGYEQYF. As DNA, the CDR3 is TGCAGTGCTAGGGGCCTAGCGGGAGGGTCGGGGTACGAGCAGTACTTC.

The table lists this clonotype with a few counts. V gene TRBV19 combines with J gene TRBJ2-2; 10 bases match TRBD2. CDR1 and CDR2 (germline): LNHDA, SQIVND (reference sequence). V lost 9 bases and J lost 7; bases outside the gene matches: 11. This CDR3 contains 15 residues. DNA for the CDR3: TGTGCCAGCTGGGACGGGACTAGCGCGGACGGGGAGCTGTTTTTT. Translating gives CASWDGTSADGELFF.

The CDR3 reads CSAAGQGPQAYGYTF. As DNA, the CDR3 is TGCAGTGCGGCGGGACAGGGGCCGCAGGCCTATGGCTACACCTTC. V usage is TRBV20-1 and J usage is TRBJ1-2, with 10 bases aligning to TRBD1. The CDR3 is 15 amino acids. V lost 6 bases to trimming and J lost 4 bases; unmatched junction nucleotides: 11. Germline-derived CDR1 and CDR2 are DFQATT and SNEGSKA (reference sequence).

This clonotype was counted at least ten times. The chain couples TRBV25-1 to TRBJ2-3; D is possibly TRBD2 (6 bases). Per germline, CDR1 MGHDK and CDR2 SYGVNS. The CDR3 has 21 amino acids. Trimming stripped 5 bases from V and 7 bases from J, with 37 bases between. The CDR3 protein is CASSTPSGAVLGRLWPNTQYF. DNA for the CDR3: TGTGCCAGCAGTACCCCTTCGGGAGCCGTGTTGGGCCGACTTTGGCCCAATACGCAGTATTTT.

The rearrangement joins TRBV14 to TRBJ1-3; D gene unclear. This CDR3 is 15 amino acids long. The germline CDR1 and CDR2 sequences are SGHDN and FVKESK. The V end was cut by 1 base, the J end by 0 bases, with 7 bases between. The CDR3 is CASSQAGISGNTIYF. The CDR3 DNA reads as TGTGCCAGCAGCCAAGCCGGGATCTCTGGAAACACCATATATTTT. Drawing the rest from reference TRBV14 and TRBJ1-3, the complete variable domain is EAGVTQFPSHSVIEKGQTVTLRCDPISGHDNLYWYRRVMGKEIKFLLHFVKESKQDESGMPNNRFLAERTGGTYSTLKVQPAELEDSGVYFCASSQAGISGNTIYFGEGSWLTVV.

This clonotype was seen a handful of times. CDR3 in DNA: TGCAGTGCTAAACTTAGAGGCCAGGGAAAGCGGGAGGGCCCTGGGGAGACCCAGTACTTC. It specifies CSAKLRGQGKREGPGETQYF. J is TRBJ2-5 and V is TRBV20-1; 10 bases fit TRBD2. Germline loops: CDR1 DFQATT, CDR2 SNEGSKA (reference sequence). This CDR3 is built from 20 residues. V lost 4 bases to trimming and J lost 5 bases; unmatched junction nucleotides: 25.

This clonotype was found many times. This chain uses TRBV28 with TRBJ1-2, with D tentatively TRBD1 (5 bases). The V gene's germline CDR1 is MDHEN and CDR2 SYDVKM. Trimming shortened V by 5 bases and J by 4 bases, and 14 bases separated the two germline ends. This CDR3 is 14 amino acids long. For the CDR3, the DNA is TGTGCCAGCAGTCCGATGGGGGGAGGCTATGGCTACACCTTC. Its protein product is CASSPMGGGYGYTF.

Ten or more counts support this clonotype. This chain joins TRBV27 and TRBJ2-5, with D possibly being TRBD2 (7 bases). V was pared by 8 bases and J by 5 bases, with 18 bases between. Germline V gives CDR1 MNHEY, CDR2 SMNVEV (reference sequence). The length of the CDR3 is 14 residues. The CDR3 reads CASRWRGRGETQYF. The CDR3 DNA is TGTGCCAGCCGCTGGCGGGGGCGGGGGGAGACCCAGTACTTC.

This clonotype was observed many times. The genes are TRBV5-6 and TRBJ2-5; TRBD1 aligns across 9 bases. CDR3 length: 15 residues. Germline V gene lookup returns CDR1 SGHDT and CDR2 YYEEEE. Germline trimming cut 4 bases from V and 4 bases from J; bases unmatched to any gene: 8. This CDR3 reads CASSNVWTGAETQYF. In DNA, the CDR3 is TGTGCCAGCAGCAACGTCTGGACAGGGGCAGAGACCCAGTACTTC.

This clonotype came up many times. The V call is TRBV2, the J call TRBJ2-2; 10 bases align to TRBD1. This CDR3 has 16 residues. The germline CDR1 and CDR2 sequences are SNHLY and FYNNEI. V lost 4 bases to trimming and J lost 5 bases; unmatched junction nucleotides: 7. This CDR3 is CASSGTGQGITGELFF. The CDR3 nucleotides are TGTGCCAGCAGTGGGACGGGACAGGGGATTACCGGGGAGCTGTTTTTT.

V usage is TRBV3-1 and J usage is TRBJ2-7; 13 nucleotides match TRBD2. With 1 base clipped from V and 2 bases from J, the junction kept 2 bases outside the gene matches. The CDR3 has 16 amino acids. In germline, CDR1 is LGHDT, CDR2 YNNKEL (reference sequence). This CDR3 reads CASSQVGLAGTYEQYF. CDR3 nucleotide sequence: TGTGCCAGCAGCCAAGTGGGACTAGCGGGAACCTACGAGCAGTACTTC.

This clonotype was seen repeatedly, ten times or more. V and J are TRBV5-8 and TRBJ2-3; D is ambiguous. Germline CDR1 is SGHTS and CDR2 is YDEGEE. Trimming removed 5 bases from V and 4 bases from J, with 8 bases in between. The CDR3 length is 12 residues. This CDR3 is CASRGWADTQYF. Written as DNA, the CDR3 is TGTGCCAGCAGGGGGTGGGCAGATACGCAGTATTTT. The full variable domain, its missing parts supplied by reference TRBV5-8 and TRBJ2-3, is EAGVTQSPTHLIKTRGQQATLRCSPISGHTSVYWYQQALGLGLQFLLWYDEGEERNRGNFPPRFSGRQFPNYSSELNVNALELEDSALYLCASRGWADTQYFGPGTRLTVL.

This clonotype appeared a few times. The chain carries TRBV6-1 and TRBJ2-4; weak D call: TRBD1 (6 bases). V lost 8 bases, J lost 3 bases, and 11 bases lay in between. This CDR3 is 13 amino acids long. Germline CDR1 is MNHNS and CDR2 is SASEGT. CDR3 residues: CASGGLGKNIQYF. The CDR3 DNA reads TGTGCCAGCGGGGGCTTGGGCAAAAACATTCAGTACTTC.

The chain recombines TRBV4-2 with TRBJ2-2, with 8 nucleotides matching TRBD2. The trim removed 0 bases at V and 6 bases at J, leaving 21 bases unmatched. The length of the CDR3 is 21 residues. Germline CDR1 reads LGHNA; CDR2 reads YNFKEQ. The CDR3 DNA is TGTGCCAGCAGCCAAGATCCCGGTTCGGGAGGGCCGCCCGTATCAGCCGGGGAGCTGTTTTTT. Its translation: CASSQDPGSGGPPVSAGELFF.

In this sample, this clonotype turned up many times. The chain uses TRBV20-1 and TRBJ2-7; D is possibly TRBD1 (6 bases). This CDR3 region has 14 residues. V gave up 6 bases and J gave up 0 bases, with 15 bases separating them. Germline CDR1 reads DFQATT; CDR2 reads SNEGSKA (reference sequence). CDR3: CSARQGLSSYEQYF. CDR3 in DNA: TGCAGTGCCCGCCAGGGGCTAAGCTCCTACGAGCAGTACTTC.

The sample holds a few counts of this clonotype. The chain has TRBV5-6 and TRBJ2-1; 9 bases line up with TRBD2. The CDR3 consists of 16 residues. Trimming took 3 bases from V and 5 from J; bases not matched to a gene: 9. From germline, CDR1 is SGHDT and CDR2 YYEEEE. This CDR3 is CASSWRLAEFHNEQFF. The CDR3 coding sequence is TGTGCCAGCAGCTGGCGACTAGCGGAGTTTCACAATGAGCAGTTCTTC.